The present T cell receptor beta chain was sequenced within a study of T cell responses to AZD1222 COVID-19 vaccine. Whole-study results and caveats: Regions left unmutated in variants are reportedly the target of nearly half of spike-specific TCRs. Clonal diversity was possibly underestimated; the donors were predominantly white British and more often female.

The CDR3 runs to 15 residues. Germline loops: CDR1 SGHNT, CDR2 YYREEE (reference sequence). V lost 5 bases, J lost 0 bases, and 2 bases stayed unmatched. Of note for this clone: As yet, its antigen is unknown.

Second-dose intervals near 4 or 12 weeks were combined. Using immunoSEQ multiplex PCR, the repertoire was profiled, and TCRdb retains in-frame clones only, with some absent. The sample shows roughly 77,000 clones, about 92% of them seen only once. This sequence originates from an adult who received the AZD1222 COVID-19 vaccine. The starting material was peripheral blood, obtained 28 days after the second AZD1222 dose. The rearrangement joins TRBV5-4 to TRBJ2-1, with 10 bases fitting TRBD2. In nucleotides, the CDR3 is TGTGCCAGCAGGCCTAGCGGGAGCTCCTACAATGAGCAGTTCTTC. Residues: CASRPSGSSYNEQFF. Full variable domain (outside the CDR3, taken from reference TRBV5-4 and TRBJ2-1): ETGVTQSPTHLIKTRGQQVTLRCSSQSGHNTVSWYQQALGQGPQFIFQYYREEENGRGNFPPRFSGLQFPNYSSELNVNALELDDSALYLCASRPSGSSYNEQFFGPGTRLTVL.